This T cell receptor beta chain was found in a study of blood T cell repertoires in COVID-19. In germline, CDR1 is SGHVS, CDR2 FNYEAQ. Deletions cut 1 base from V and 0 bases from J, with 6 bases between. The CDR3 is 14 amino acids. Repertoires were generated with immunoSEQ multiplex PCR, while TCRdb's copy carries only in-frame clones and drops some. The sample has roughly 67,000 clones, 65% to 85% seen once. This receptor was obtained from a woman aged 45-65 years with active or convalescent COVID-19. The chain couples TRBV7-6 to TRBJ1-1; tentative D call: TRBD1 (6 bases). Sequenced sample: peripheral blood. DNA for the CDR3: TGTGCCAGCAGCTTAGGACAGGTGAACACTGAAGCTTTCTTT. Its translation is CASSLGQVNTEAFF.